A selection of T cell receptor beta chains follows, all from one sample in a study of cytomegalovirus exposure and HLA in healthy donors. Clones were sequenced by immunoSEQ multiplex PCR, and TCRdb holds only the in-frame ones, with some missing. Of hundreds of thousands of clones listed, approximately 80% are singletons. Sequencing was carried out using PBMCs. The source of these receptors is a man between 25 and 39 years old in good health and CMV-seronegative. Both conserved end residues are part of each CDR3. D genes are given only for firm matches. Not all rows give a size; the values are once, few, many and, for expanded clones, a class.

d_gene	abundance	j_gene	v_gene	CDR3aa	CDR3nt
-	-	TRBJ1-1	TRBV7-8	CASSLTRTTDTEAFF	TGTGCCAGCAGCTTAACGAGGACAACGGACACTGAAGCTTTCTTT
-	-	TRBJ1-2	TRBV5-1	CASSLGQNSYGYTF	TGCGCCAGCAGCTTGGGACAGAACTCTTATGGCTACACCTTC
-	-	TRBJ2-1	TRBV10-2	CASNQGSEQFF	TGCGCCAGCAATCAGGGTAGTGAGCAGTTCTTC
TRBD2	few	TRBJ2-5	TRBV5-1	CASSLSVGGTHQETQYF	TGCGCCAGCAGCTTGAGTGTCGGGGGGACCCACCAAGAGACCCAGTACTTC
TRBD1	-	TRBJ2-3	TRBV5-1	CASRPGTGGTDTQYF	TGCGCCAGCAGACCTGGGACAGGGGGAACAGATACGCAGTATTTT
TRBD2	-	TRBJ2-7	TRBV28	CASSFGRGVYEQYF	TGTGCCAGCAGTTTTGGGCGGGGGGTCTACGAGCAGTACTTC
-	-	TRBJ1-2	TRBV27	CASSWPGSDYGYTF	TGTGCCAGCAGTTGGCCAGGGTCCGACTATGGCTACACCTTC
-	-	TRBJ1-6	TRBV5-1	CASSFGDSPLHF	TGCGCCAGCAGCTTCGGAGATTCACCCCTCCACTTT
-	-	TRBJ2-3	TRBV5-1	CASSLVQSTDTQYF	TGCGCCAGCAGCTTGGTTCAGAGCACAGATACGCAGTATTTT
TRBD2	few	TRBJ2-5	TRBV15	CATSPGLLAGGKQETQYF	TGTGCCACCAGTCCCGGACTTTTAGCGGGGGGGAAACAAGAGACCCAGTACTTC
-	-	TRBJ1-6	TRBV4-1	CASSPLGVDNSPLHF	TGCGCCAGCAGCCCCCTAGGGGTGGATAATTCACCCCTCCACTTT
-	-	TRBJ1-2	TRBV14	CASSPEGGAVFNYGYTF	TGTGCCAGCAGCCCGGAGGGGGGGGCCGTTTTTAACTATGGCTACACCTTC
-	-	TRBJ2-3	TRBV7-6	CASTHGGTDTQYF	TGTGCCAGTACGCACGGAGGCACAGATACGCAGTATTTT
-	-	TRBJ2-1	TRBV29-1	CSAWGDSYNEQFF	TGCAGCGCGTGGGGGGACTCCTACAATGAGCAGTTCTTC
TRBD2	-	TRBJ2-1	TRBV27	CASTDRGGGADEQFF	TGTGCCAGCACCGATAGGGGCGGGGGGGCCGATGAGCAGTTCTTC
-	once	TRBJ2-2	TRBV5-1	CASSFFGGGHSVTGELFF	TGCGCCAGCAGCTTTTTTGGGGGGGGCCATTCCGTAACCGGGGAGCTGTTTTTT
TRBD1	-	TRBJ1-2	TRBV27	CASSLSRGQNGYTF	TGTGCCAGCAGTTTAAGCAGGGGGCAGAATGGCTACACCTTC
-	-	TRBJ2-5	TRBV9	CASSARSGETQYF	TGTGCCAGCAGTGCCCGGAGTGGGGAGACCCAGTACTTC
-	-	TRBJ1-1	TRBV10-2	CASSAMNTEAFF	TGCGCCAGCAGTGCAATGAACACTGAAGCTTTCTTT
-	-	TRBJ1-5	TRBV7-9	CASSPGGRGFQPQHF	TGTGCCAGCAGCCCGGGAGGTAGAGGGTTTCAGCCCCAGCATTTT
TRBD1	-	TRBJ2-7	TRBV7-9	CASSPSRRDRGFYEQYF	TGTGCCAGCAGCCCATCCCGTCGGGACAGGGGCTTCTACGAGCAGTACTTC
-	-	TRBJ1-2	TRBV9	CASSVDVDYYGYTF	TGTGCCAGCAGCGTAGATGTAGACTACTATGGCTACACCTTC
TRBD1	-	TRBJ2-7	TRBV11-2	CASSWTGAYEQYF	TGTGCCAGCAGCTGGACAGGGGCCTACGAGCAGTACTTC
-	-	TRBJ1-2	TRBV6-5	CASSYQEGFGYTF	TGTGCCAGCAGTTACCAGGAGGGTTTTGGCTACACCTTC
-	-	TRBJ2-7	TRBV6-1	CASSEAGYYEQYF	TGTGCCAGCAGTGAGGCAGGGTACTACGAGCAGTACTTC
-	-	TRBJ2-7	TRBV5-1	CASSLAVGAGSYEQYF	TGCGCCAGCAGCTTGGCGGTGGGGGCAGGATCCTACGAGCAGTACTTC
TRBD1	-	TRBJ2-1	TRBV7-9	CASSSTGVLEQFF	TGTGCCAGCAGCTCGACAGGGGTGCTTGAGCAGTTCTTC
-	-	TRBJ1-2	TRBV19	CASSILWIGTKIKYGYTF	TGTGCCAGTAGTATACTGTGGATCGGGACAAAGATTAAATATGGCTACACCTTC
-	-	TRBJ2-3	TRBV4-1	CASSPRASSLTDTQYF	TGCGCCAGCAGCCCCCGGGCTAGCAGCCTCACAGATACGCAGTATTTT
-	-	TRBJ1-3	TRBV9	CASSVERTYSGNTIYF	TGTGCCAGCAGCGTAGAGAGAACCTACTCTGGAAACACCATATATTTT
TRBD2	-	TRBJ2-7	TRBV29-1	CSVQAGENYEQYF	TGCAGCGTTCAAGCGGGGGAGAACTACGAGCAGTACTTC
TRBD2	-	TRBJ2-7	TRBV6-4	CASIVVAGESSYEQYF	TGTGCCAGCATAGTAGTAGCGGGGGAAAGCTCCTACGAGCAGTACTTC
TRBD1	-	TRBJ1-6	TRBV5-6	CASSFHDRASPLHF	TGTGCCAGCAGCTTTCACGACAGGGCTTCACCCCTCCACTTT
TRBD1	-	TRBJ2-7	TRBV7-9	CASSLGDSSYEQYF	TGTGCCAGCAGCTTGGGGGACAGCTCCTACGAGCAGTACTTC
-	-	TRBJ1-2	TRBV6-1	CASSETGGVQDGYTF	TGTGCCAGCAGTGAAACGGGGGGAGTCCAGGATGGCTACACCTTC
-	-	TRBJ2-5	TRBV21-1	CASGRVGETQYF	TGTGCCAGCGGGAGGGTCGGAGAGACCCAGTACTTC
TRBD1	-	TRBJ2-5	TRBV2	CASSVVQGAQEQYF	TGTGCCAGCAGTGTAGTTCAGGGGGCTCAAGAGCAGTACTTC
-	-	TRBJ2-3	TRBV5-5	CASSFTWDRRGTQYF	TGTGCCAGCAGCTTCACTTGGGACCGGCGGGGTACGCAGTATTTT
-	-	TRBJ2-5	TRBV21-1	CASSKRTGFEETQYF	TGTGCCAGCAGCAAGAGGACAGGTTTCGAAGAGACCCAGTACTTC
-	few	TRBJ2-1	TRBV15	CATRNWESSYNEQFF	TGTGCCACCAGAAACTGGGAGAGCTCCTACAATGAGCAGTTCTTC
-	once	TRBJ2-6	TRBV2	CASSGGTSGASVLTF	TGTGCCAGCAGTGGGGGAACCTCTGGGGCCAGCGTCCTGACTTTC
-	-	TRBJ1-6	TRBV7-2	CASSSHLDSPLHF	TGTGCCAGCAGCTCTCATCTAGATTCACCCCTCCACTTT
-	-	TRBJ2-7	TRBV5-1	CASSSNYEQYF	TGCGCCAGCAGCTCAAACTACGAGCAGTACTTC
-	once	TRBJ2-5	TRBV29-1	CSVGRGYPGETQYF	TGCAGCGTCGGCCGGGGGTATCCTGGAGAGACCCAGTACTTC
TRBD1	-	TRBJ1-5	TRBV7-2	CASSLSGQGREPQHF	TGTGCCAGCAGCTTGTCGGGACAGGGACGTGAGCCCCAGCATTTT